This TCR beta chain was sequenced during a study of vaccination and CD4 T cells after COVID-19. The germline V gene encodes CDR1 MNHNS and CDR2 SASEGT. V trimming: 6 bases; J trimming: 1 base; junction bases outside the gene matches: 5. The CDR3 totals 15 residues. As for time point: late sampling 161 to 241 days after vaccination in a few convalescent patients. TCRdb independently ran MiXCR on the PCR reads; one entry per CDR3 protein. Of 25,000 to 35,000 distinct CDR3 sequences in the sample, about 50% are singletons; the top ten hold about 5.3%. This clonotype was seen a handful of times. The chain employs TRBV6-1 and TRBJ2-3; 9 bases are a match to TRBD2. The sequenced sample was CD4+ T cells from blood, obtained about 7 months after SARS-CoV-2 vaccination. The clonotype comes from a human donor who had recovered from COVID-19. The CDR3 coding sequence is TGTGCCAGCAGCCCGTTAGCGGGAGGCACAGATACGCAGTATTTT. Translating it yields CASSPLAGGTDTQYF.